What follows are 13 T cell receptor beta chains derived from one specimen sequenced in a study of immune evolution from preneoplasia to lung adenocarcinoma. The method was immunoSEQ multiplex PCR; TCRdb's version includes in-frame clones alone and lacks a portion of them. The repertoire has some 9,000 clones, approximately 80% of them found once; the top ten carry just under 3%. Source material: FFPE lung adenocarcinoma in situ tissue. These receptors came from an older person with lung adenocarcinoma.

This clone was seen a handful of times. DNA for the CDR3: TGTGCCAGCAGACAAGGGGGCAGCTCCTACGAGCAGTACTTC. Protein sequence: CASRQGGSSYEQYF. The chain couples TRBV28 to TRBJ2-7, with 7 bases fitting TRBD1. Trimming took 6 bases from V and 0 from J; bases not matched to a gene: 5. The CDR3 is 14 residues long. Germline CDR1 is MDHEN and CDR2 is SYDVKM.

As for this clone: In the same sample, other DNA sequences code for this CDR3. The chain recombines TRBV5-4 with TRBJ2-5; the match to TRBD2 covers 15 bases. Germline V gene data show CDR1 as SGHNT and CDR2 as YYREEE (reference sequence). The CDR3 is 15 residues long. The V gene end was trimmed by 4 bases and the J gene end by 5 bases; junction bases not matched to a gene: 3. The CDR3 sequence is CASSLGLAGGETQYF. As DNA, the CDR3 is TGTGCCAGCAGCCTCGGACTAGCGGGAGGGGAGACCCAGTACTTC.

J is TRBJ1-1 and V is TRBV5-1; D is undetermined. Germline V gene data show CDR1 as SGHRS and CDR2 as YFSETQ. This CDR3 is 16 amino acids long. V lost 1 base and J 0 bases, leaving 13 bases between the germline ends. Here the CDR3 reads CASSLLESLMNTEAFF. The CDR3 DNA reads TGCGCCAGCAGCTTGTTAGAGTCTCTAATGAACACTGAAGCTTTCTTT.

J is TRBJ1-2 and V is TRBV5-1, with D unresolved. The germline V gene encodes CDR1 SGHRS and CDR2 YFSETQ. Trimming left V 0 bases short and J 5 bases short, with 11 bases between. The CDR3 covers 14 residues. The CDR3 bases are TGCGCCAGCAGCTTGGACGGGGTGAGATATGGCTACACCTTC. It specifies CASSLDGVRYGYTF.

The chain has TRBV7-2 and TRBJ2-7; TRBD1 is a possible D gene (6 bases). The germline V and J ends were trimmed by 4 bases and 3 bases, with 10 bases remaining between them. This CDR3 is 13 amino acids long. Germline CDR1 and CDR2: SGHTA and FQGNSA. CDR3 sequence (DNA): TGTGCCAGCAGCTCACAGGGTTTCTACGAGCAGTACTTC. Translating it yields CASSSQGFYEQYF.

This chain joins TRBV21-1 and TRBJ2-7; the D call in the table, TRBD2, was not verified against the DNA. TRBV21-1 is annotated as a pseudogene. CDR3 length: 18 amino acids. This CDR3 is CASSKAGLAGAILYEQYF. The CDR3 coding sequence is TGTGCCAGCAGCAAAGCGGGACTAGCGGGAGCGATTCTTTACGAGCAGTACTTC.

This clone was found once. This CDR3 is CATSKGGSYYEQYF. The CDR3 bases are TGTGCCACCAGCAAGGGGGGGTCTTACTACGAGCAGTACTTC. The chain is built from TRBV15 and TRBJ2-7, with D possibly being TRBD2 (7 bases). V was pared by 4 bases and J by 3 bases, with 13 bases between. CDR1 and CDR2 from the germline V gene are LNHNV and YYDKDF (reference sequence). This CDR3 is built from 14 residues.

The chain carries TRBV11-3 and TRBJ1-1; possibly TRBD1 for D (6 bases). Trimming stripped 7 bases from V and 4 bases from J, with 16 bases between. The CDR3 is made up of 14 amino acids. Germline CDR1 is SGHNT and CDR2 is YENEEA. CDR3 residues: CASTTTGSGTEAFF. CDR3 nucleotides: TGTGCCAGCACCACTACAGGGTCGGGCACTGAAGCTTTCTTT.

This chain uses TRBV7-9 with TRBJ1-4; a weak D match, TRBD1 (6 bases). The CDR3 length is 16 residues. V lost 2 bases and J 8 bases, leaving 18 bases between the germline ends. Germline V gives CDR1 SEHNR, CDR2 FQNEAQ (reference sequence). CDR3 protein: CASSLSRGGLIEKLFF. The DNA of the CDR3 is TGTGCCAGCAGCTTATCGCGGGGGGGGCTTATAGAAAAACTGTTTTTT.

The rearrangement links TRBV5-1 to TRBJ1-4; weak D call: TRBD1 (5 bases). Germline-derived CDR1 and CDR2 are SGHRS and YFSETQ. This CDR3 region has 13 residues. V lost 4 bases and J 5 bases, leaving 9 bases between the germline ends. CDR3 coding DNA: TGCGCCAGCAGCCCCGGGGGAAATGAAAAACTGTTTTTT. Its protein product is CASSPGGNEKLFF.

V usage is TRBV19 and J usage is TRBJ2-1; 9 positions match TRBD2. This CDR3 region has 14 residues. Germline CDR1 is LNHDA and CDR2 is SQIVND (reference sequence). The ends lost 5 bases at V and 5 bases at J; junction bases unmatched: 4. The CDR3 protein is CASSASGTNNEQFF. The CDR3, as DNA: TGTGCCAGTAGTGCTAGCGGGACCAACAATGAGCAGTTCTTC.

This chain joins TRBV9 and TRBJ2-7; TRBD1 matches at 7 bases. V trimming: 4 bases; J trimming: 5 bases; junction bases outside the gene matches: 9. CDR3 length: 14 amino acids. Germline V lookup: CDR1 SGDLS, CDR2 YYNGEE. Here the CDR3 DNA reads TGTGCCAGCAGCCCCGGGACAGTCGCCGACGAGCAGTACTTC. The encoded protein is CASSPGTVADEQYF.

A note on this clone: One end of the junction does not line up with germline, which may come from a read error. Other DNA sequences in the sample encode the same CDR3. V and J are TRBV10-3 and TRBJ2-2; the D is unclear. There are 16 residues in the CDR3. Germline V gene data show CDR1 as ENHRY and CDR2 as SYGVKD. The DNA of the CDR3 is TGTGCTATCAGTGAGTCCTGGAGCTTGAACACCGGGGAGCTGTTTTTT. Residues: CAISESWSLNTGELFF.